This T cell receptor (beta chain) was recovered during a study of T-cell memory formation after mild COVID-19. The CDR3 is 13 amino acids. CDR1 is MNHEY, CDR2 SVGAGI, per germline. Trimming at V came to 6 bases and at J to 4 bases, leaving 3 bases not matched to a gene. cDNA libraries for TCR alpha and TCR beta, carrying sample barcodes and UMIs, came from 5'RACE with constant-segment primers. Each CDR3 protein gets one entry after TCRdb re-called the 5' RACE reads with MiXCR. The repertoire holds a few hundred thousand distinct CDR3 sequences, with more than 20% as singletons. Study-wide findings and caveats: There were some responding clones in pre-infection memory, which suggested that cross-reactive memory had joined. Day 37-peaking second-wave clones had unconfirmed SARS-CoV-2 specificity. Mainly in CM and EM were contracting CD4+ clones; CD8+ were in EMRA.

The sample holds a few counts of this clonotype. What it binds is not known. This chain uses TRBV6-5 with TRBJ1-5, with TRBD1 matching 7 bases. This clonotype was sampled from an adult woman who had mild COVID-19 (a few samples of this study predate the infection). Cell type and time point are not known. The source material was PBMCs or a T cell subset sorted from them (not recorded which). The CDR3 loop is CASRLTGNQPQHF. The CDR3 DNA reads TGTGCCAGCAGGCTGACAGGGAATCAGCCCCAGCATTTT.